This section outlines one T cell receptor (beta chain) sequence together with its context. Its target is not known. One end of the junction fails to match germline, which may point to a read error. PCR amplification relied on 60 Vbeta primers (plus 13 Jbeta primers). Clones were read by immunoSEQ multiplex PCR, and TCRdb kept only the in-frame ones, dropping some. The table includes around 140,000 clones, about four fifths detected once. This entry belongs to a study of cytomegalovirus exposure and HLA in healthy donors. Whole-study results and caveats: According to the study, about 180 TCR beta chains were cytomegalovirus-associated. Based on reports, TCR beta sequences accurately predicted HLA-A and HLA-B alleles for most subjects.

This clonotype originated in a male donor in good health and CMV-seronegative. The sequencing input was PBMCs.

The CDR3 DNA reads TGTTCCAGCAGCTTAGCGGGGGGGTCTGAGCAGTTCTTC. Its protein is CSSSLAGGSEQFF. V and J are TRBV7-9 and TRBJ2-1; 11 nucleotides line up with TRBD2. The CDR3 contains 13 residues. CDR1 SEHNR and CDR2 FQNEAQ come from the germline V gene (reference sequence).